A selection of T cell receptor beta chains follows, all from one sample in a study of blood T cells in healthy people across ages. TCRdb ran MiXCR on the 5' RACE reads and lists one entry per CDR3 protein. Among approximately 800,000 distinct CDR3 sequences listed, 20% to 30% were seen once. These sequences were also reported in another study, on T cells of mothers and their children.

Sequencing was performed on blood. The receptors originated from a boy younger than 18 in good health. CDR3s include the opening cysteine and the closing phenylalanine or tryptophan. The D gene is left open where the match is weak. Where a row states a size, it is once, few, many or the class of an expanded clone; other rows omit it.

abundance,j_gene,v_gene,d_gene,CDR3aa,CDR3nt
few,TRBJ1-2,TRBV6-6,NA,CASSYSTGYGYTF,TGTGCCAGCAGTTACTCTACAGGCTATGGCTACACCTTC
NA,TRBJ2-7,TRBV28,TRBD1,CAIRDSYSSEQYF,TGTGCCATCCGGGACAGCTACTCGAGCGAGCAGTACTTC
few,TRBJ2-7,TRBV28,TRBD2,CASTGLAGTEQYF,TGTGCCAGCACGGGACTAGCGGGGACCGAGCAGTACTTC
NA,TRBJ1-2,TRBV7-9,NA,CASSPSGQVGTCGYTF,TGTGCCAGCAGCCCGAGCGGGCAGGTGGGAACCTGTGGTTACACCTTC
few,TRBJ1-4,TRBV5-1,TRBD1,CASSLRGTGQREKLFF,TGCGCCAGCAGCTTACGAGGGACAGGGCAAAGAGAAAAACTGTTTTTT
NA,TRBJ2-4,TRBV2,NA,CASSAGPEKNIQYF,TGTGCCAGCAGTGCAGGGCCCGAGAAAAACATTCAGTACTTC
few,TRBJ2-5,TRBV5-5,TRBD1,CASSRDREQETQYF,TGTGCCAGCAGCCGGGACAGGGAGCAAGAGACCCAGTACTTC
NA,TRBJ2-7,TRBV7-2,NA,CASSLISSGSNHEQYF,TGTGCCAGCAGCCTAATCTCTTCGGGGAGCAACCACGAGCAGTACTTC
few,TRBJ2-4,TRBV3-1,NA,CASSQEGDGGIQYF,TGTGCCAGCAGCCAGGAGGGGGACGGGGGCATTCAGTACTTC
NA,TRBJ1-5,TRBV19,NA,CASSISGNQPQHF,TGTGCCAGTAGTATCTCTGGCAATCAGCCCCAGCATTTT
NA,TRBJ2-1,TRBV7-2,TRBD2,CASSVSGGASYNEQFF,TGTGCCAGCAGCGTTAGCGGGGGGGCTTCGTACAATGAGCAGTTCTTC
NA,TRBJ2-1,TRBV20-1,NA,CSGTSDEQFF,TGCAGTGGAACGAGCGATGAGCAGTTCTTC
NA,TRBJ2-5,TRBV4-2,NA,CASSRPGIDGGDTQYF,TGTGCCAGCAGCCGTCCCGGGATAGACGGGGGAGATACCCAGTACTTC
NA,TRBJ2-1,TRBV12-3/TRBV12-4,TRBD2,CASSPTSGLYNEQFF,TGTGCCAGCAGTCCGACTAGCGGTCTCTACAATGAGCAGTTCTTC
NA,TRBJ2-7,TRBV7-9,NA,CASSARDNNYEQNF,TGTGCCAGCAGCGCCCGGGACAATAACTACGAGCAGAACTTC
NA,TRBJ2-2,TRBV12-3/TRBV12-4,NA,CASSLVSGKTNTGELFF,TGTGCCAGCAGTTTGGTCTCCGGAAAAACCAACACCGGGGAGCTGTTTTTT
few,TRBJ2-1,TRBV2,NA,CASMGTYQREDEQFF,TGTGCCAGCATGGGAACGTATCAAAGGGAGGATGAGCAGTTCTTC
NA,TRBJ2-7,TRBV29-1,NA,CSVEKRETESYEQYF,TGCAGCGTTGAAAAAAGGGAGACCGAGTCCTACGAGCAGTACTTC
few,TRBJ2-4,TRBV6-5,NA,CASSAYDLTKNIQYF,TGTGCCAGCAGTGCTTACGACTTAACCAAAAACATTCAGTACTTC
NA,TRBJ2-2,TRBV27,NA,CASSSDGDAGELFF,TGTGCCAGCAGTTCGGACGGTGACGCCGGGGAGCTGTTTTTT
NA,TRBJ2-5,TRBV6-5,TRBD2,CASSYKDTSAEGTQYF,TGTGCCAGCAGTTACAAGGATACTAGCGCGGAGGGGACCCAGTACTTC
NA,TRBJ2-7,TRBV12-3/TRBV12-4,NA,CASSTTDSYEQYF,TGTGCCAGCAGTACAACGGACAGCTACGAGCAGTACTTC
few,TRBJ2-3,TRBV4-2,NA,CASSQESGGGLGTQYF,TGTGCCAGCAGCCAAGAGTCTGGAGGGGGTTTGGGTACGCAGTATTTT
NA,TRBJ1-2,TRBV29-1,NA,CSVERDGYTF,TGCAGCGTTGAGCGGGATGGCTACACCTTC
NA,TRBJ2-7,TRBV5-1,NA,CASKLAGGYEQYF,TGCGCCAGCAAGTTGGCGGGCGGCTACGAGCAGTACTTC
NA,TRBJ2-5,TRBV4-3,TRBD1,CASSQEYRGQETQYF,TGCGCCAGCAGCCAAGAGTACAGGGGGCAAGAGACCCAGTACTTC
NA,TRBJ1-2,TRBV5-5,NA,CASSLENQGGPSGYTF,TGTGCCAGCAGCTTGGAAAACCAGGGAGGACCCTCGGGCTACACCTTC
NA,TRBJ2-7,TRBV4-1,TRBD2,CASSHSGRAQEQYF,TGCGCCAGCAGCCATAGCGGGAGGGCACAGGAGCAGTACTTC
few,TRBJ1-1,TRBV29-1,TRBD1,CSARRDRGNTEAFF,TGCAGCGCCCGCCGGGACAGGGGGAACACTGAAGCTTTCTTT
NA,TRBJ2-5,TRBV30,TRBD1,CAWGTVQETQYF,TGTGCCTGGGGGACAGTTCAAGAGACCCAGTACTTC
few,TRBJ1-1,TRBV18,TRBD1,CASSPRQGANTEAFF,TGTGCCAGCTCACCGCGACAGGGGGCGAACACTGAAGCTTTCTTT
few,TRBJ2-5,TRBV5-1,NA,CASSLRPTIQETQYF,TGCGCCAGCAGCTTACGACCGACAATCCAAGAGACCCAGTACTTC
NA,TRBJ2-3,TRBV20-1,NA,CSARNTFTDTQYF,TGCAGTGCTAGAAACACATTCACAGATACGCAGTATTTT
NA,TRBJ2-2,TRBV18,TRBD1,CASSPPGLGQYTGELFF,TGTGCCAGCTCACCACCCGGTTTGGGACAGTACACCGGGGAGCTGTTTTTT
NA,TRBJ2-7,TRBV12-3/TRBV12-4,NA,CASSRQGGGYEQYF,TGTGCCAGCTCCCGACAGGGAGGGGGCTACGAGCAGTACTTC
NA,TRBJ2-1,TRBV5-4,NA,CASSGPGYSNEQFF,TGTGCCAGCAGCGGTCCCGGATATAGTAATGAGCAGTTCTTC
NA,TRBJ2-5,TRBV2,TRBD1,CASRETGLMGAQYF,TGTGCCAGCAGAGAGACAGGGCTGATGGGGGCCCAGTACTTC
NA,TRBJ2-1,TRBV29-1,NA,CSVDASQSSYNEQFF,TGCAGCGTTGATGCCAGTCAGAGCTCCTACAATGAGCAGTTCTTC
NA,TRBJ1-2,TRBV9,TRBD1,CASSVYRDSSYGYTF,TGTGCCAGCAGCGTTTACCGGGACAGCTCATATGGCTACACCTTC
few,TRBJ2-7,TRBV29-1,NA,CSAQQGDYEQYF,TGCAGCGCTCAACAGGGAGATTACGAGCAGTACTTC
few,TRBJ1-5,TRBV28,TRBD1,CASSATGVHNQPQHF,TGTGCCAGCAGCGCCACAGGGGTCCACAATCAGCCCCAGCATTTT
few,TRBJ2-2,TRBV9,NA,CASSPDRTNTGELFF,TGTGCCAGCAGCCCCGACAGGACTAACACCGGGGAGCTGTTTTTT
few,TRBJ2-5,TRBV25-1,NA,CASSEYTRETQYF,TGTGCCAGCAGTGAATACACGAGAGAGACCCAGTACTTC
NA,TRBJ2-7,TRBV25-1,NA,CASSEGSRQQYF,TGTGCCAGCAGTGAGGGTAGTAGACAGCAGTACTTC
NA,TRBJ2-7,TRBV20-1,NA,CSANYPYEQYF,TGCAGTGCTAACTATCCCTACGAGCAGTACTTC
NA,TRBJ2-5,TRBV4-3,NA,CASSQDFGPGGTQYF,TGCGCCAGCAGCCAAGATTTTGGACCCGGAGGGACCCAGTACTTC
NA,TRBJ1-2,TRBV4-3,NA,CASSQNRDNYGYTF,TGCGCCAGCAGCCAGAACAGGGACAACTATGGCTACACCTTC
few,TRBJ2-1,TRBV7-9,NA,CASSLRGEVNEQFF,TGTGCCAGCAGCTTAAGAGGGGAAGTCAATGAGCAGTTCTTC
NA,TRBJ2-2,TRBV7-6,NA,CASSLFSAGELFF,TGTGCCAGCAGCTTATTTAGCGCCGGGGAGCTGTTTTTT
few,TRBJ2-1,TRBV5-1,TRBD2,CASSANGGSYNEQFF,TGCGCCAGCAGCGCCAACGGGGGGTCCTACAATGAGCAGTTCTTC
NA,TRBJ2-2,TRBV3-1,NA,CASSQVSGAGPTGELFF,TGTGCCAGCAGCCAAGTTTCTGGGGCAGGGCCCACCGGGGAGCTGTTTTTT
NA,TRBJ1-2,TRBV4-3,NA,CASSQDRTYDGYGYTF,TGCGCCAGCAGCCAAGATAGGACCTACGACGGGTATGGCTACACCTTC
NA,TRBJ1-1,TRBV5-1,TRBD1,CASSAHRGANTEAFF,TGCGCCAGCAGCGCCCACAGGGGGGCGAACACTGAAGCTTTCTTT
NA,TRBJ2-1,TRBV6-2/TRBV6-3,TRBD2,CASSRGGTNYNEQFF,TGTGCCAGCAGTCGCGGGGGGACTAACTACAATGAGCAGTTCTTC
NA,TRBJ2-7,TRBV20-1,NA,CSALPRLNHRYEQYF,TGCAGTGCTCTACCCCGACTTAATCACAGATACGAGCAGTACTTC
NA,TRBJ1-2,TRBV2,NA,CASGDGYGYTF,TGTGCCAGCGGGGACGGCTATGGCTACACCTTC
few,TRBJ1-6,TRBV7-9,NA,CASSPRNSPLHF,TGTGCCAGCAGCCCCCGAAATTCACCCCTCCACTTT
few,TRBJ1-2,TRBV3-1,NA,CASNEAGNYGYTF,TGTGCCAGCAACGAGGCAGGGAACTATGGCTACACCTTC
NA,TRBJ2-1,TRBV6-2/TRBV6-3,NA,CASSRGSREQFF,TGTGCCAGCAGTAGAGGGTCAAGGGAGCAGTTCTTC